This T cell receptor (beta chain) emerged from a study of human T cells and chemical hapten exposure. Study-level points and caveats: Versus controls, significantly more large CDR3 similarity clusters arose from expanded TCRs. Following DPC sensitization, TCRs present above 1 in 1000 frequency showed no change.

Time point described: patch test 3, about 24 weeks after DPC sensitization. The treatment: therapeutic diphenylcyclopropenone sensitization with weekly scalp DPC. One entry per CDR3 protein, called by TCRdb with MiXCR from the RACE reads. The sample lists more than 95,000 distinct CDR3 sequences, roughly 27% occurring once. Worth noting for this clonotype: Its antigen is unknown.

This CDR3 is 13 amino acids long. Trimming shortened V by 1 base and J by 6 bases, and 8 bases separated the two germline ends. Germline CDR1 is SGHAT and CDR2 is FQNNGV. The rearrangement links TRBV11-2 to TRBJ2-3; D gene ambiguous. The receptor comes from a man aged 35-49 years with alopecia areata. Some clones in this sample may be carry-over from other donors' samples. This material consisted of whole blood, taken in connection with sensitization to the hapten diphenylcyclopropenone (DPC). The CDR3 DNA sequence: TGTGCCAGCAGCTTAGGGGCTTTTGATACGCAGTATTTT. This gives the protein CASSLGAFDTQYF.